The clone carrying this T cell receptor beta chain was counted only a few times. Its specificity is unknown. The data derive from a study of T cells in localized non-small cell lung cancer. Study results and limitations: Researchers found a median roughly 56 of the top 100 tumor clones in adjacent lung. Uninvolved adjacent lung showed peak T cell clonality, exceeding tumor. Higher adjacent-lung clonality was associated with shorter survival.

Sequencing used immunoSEQ multiplex PCR; TCRdb keeps in-frame clones, though not all of them. The sample includes about 1,700 clones, around 21% of them seen just once. The CDR3 totals 12 residues. Germline V gene lookup returns CDR1 MDHEN and CDR2 SYDVKM. The V gene lost 8 bases and the J gene lost 8 bases, with 12 bases spanning the gap. The clonotype comes from a woman aged 35-75 years with stage I lung adenocarcinoma. Sequenced here: normal lung tissue next to the tumor, sampled before any cancer treatment. This sequence joins TRBV28 and TRBJ1-4; D remains ambiguous. CDR3 bases: TGTGCCAGCTGTTCGGGGAAGGAAAAACTGTTTTTT. It translates to CASCSGKEKLFF.